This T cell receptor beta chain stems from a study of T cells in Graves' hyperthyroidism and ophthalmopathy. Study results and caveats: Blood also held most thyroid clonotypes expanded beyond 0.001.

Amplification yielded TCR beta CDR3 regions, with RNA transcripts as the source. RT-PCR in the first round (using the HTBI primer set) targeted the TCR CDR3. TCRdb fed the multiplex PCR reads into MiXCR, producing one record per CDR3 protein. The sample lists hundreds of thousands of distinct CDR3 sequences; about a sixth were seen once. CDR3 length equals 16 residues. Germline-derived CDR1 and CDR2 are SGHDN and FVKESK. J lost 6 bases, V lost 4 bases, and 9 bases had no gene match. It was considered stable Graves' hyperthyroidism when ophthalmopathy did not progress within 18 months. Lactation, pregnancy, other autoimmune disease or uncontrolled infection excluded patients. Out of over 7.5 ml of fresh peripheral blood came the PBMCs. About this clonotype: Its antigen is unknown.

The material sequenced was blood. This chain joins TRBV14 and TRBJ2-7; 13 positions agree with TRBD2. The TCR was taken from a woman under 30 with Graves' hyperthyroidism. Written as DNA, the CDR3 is TGTGCCAGCAGCCCCACTAGCGGGGGGGCATATTCCGAGCAGTACTTC. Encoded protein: CASSPTSGGAYSEQYF.